The text below deals with one TCR beta chain. Its antigen is currently not known. Nothing much larger sits one base from this clone, and base qualities are not available. The data stem from a study of blood T cell repertoires in COVID-19 (dated by TCRdb to 2019 to 2021). Looking at the study overall: Samples covering the acute and convalescent phases of COVID-19 were provided by collaborators in the United States, Italy and Spain. The material from the prospective study consisted of cDNA or gDNA derived from T cells, B-cell-depleted T cells, or PBMCs. The dataset comprised deeply sampled blood TCRbeta repertoires from subjects exposed to, actively infected with, or recovered from COVID-19. The repertoires were released in a freely available public database intended as a resource for research on the immune response to SARS-CoV-2. Samples came from the ongoing ImmuneRACE study (first 160 participants) plus 1,254 subjects from 6 global collaborators. The sample metadata nearly always contained a de-identified subject ID, COVID-19 status, age in years and sex. Where available, HLA class I and class II types were obtained from metadata supplied by the sample provider rather than from assay-based typing. General findings and caveats noted by the study authors: How much clinical and demographic metadata was included differed by source and by participant, and the metadata was provided uncurated.

In the prospective study, participants were roughly 18 to 89 years old, resided in about 25 geographic areas of the United States, and were enrolled through a virtual design. In the prospective study, cohorts were assigned on the basis of participant-reported clinical history obtained from a screening survey and a study questionnaire. Exposed participants had been in contact with someone with a PCR-confirmed or clinician-diagnosed COVID-19 case within 2 weeks of study entry. In the prospective study, mobile phlebotomists collected whole blood, serum and a nasopharyngeal or oropharyngeal swab from each participant. Participants in the prospective study had the option to provide additional blood draws and questionnaires over a 2-month period. Prospective study blood samples were shipped either frozen or at room temperature before DNA extraction. TCRbeta CDR3 regions were amplified from genomic DNA using the immunoSEQ Assay, a bias-controlled multiplex PCR. For the original study's pipeline: The number of nucleated cells in each sample was estimated from the amplification of reference gene primers within the assay. Sequence reads were collapsed and filtered to measure the absolute abundance of every unique TCRbeta CDR3 rearrangement. For each sample, productive Simpson clonality was calculated as the square root of Simpson's diversity index across productive rearrangements. TCRdb re-hosts the immuneACCESS table, in-frame sequences only. Its copies lack some clones; in the studies checked, an unresolved V gene accounts for under half of them, and the cause for the rest is not known. Clone size and V and J calls were adopted from that table, with D and trimming inferred from the DNA. The sample has hundreds of thousands of clones on record, about 83% of them singletons. Clones ranked in the top ten supply approximately 3.8% of the sample.

The V end gives up 1 base and the J end 7 bases, leaving 10 bases in the junction not matched to a gene. The germline V gene (reference sequence) sets CDR1 to LNHDA and CDR2 to SQIVND. Inclusive of the bounding cysteine and phenylalanine, the CDR3 is 15 residues long. CDR3 DNA only is kept here, 45 bases in frame from base 1. The rearrangement joined TRBV19 to TRBJ2-7, with 7 bases matching TRBD2. The clonotype was recovered from a woman in her forties who had been exposed to COVID-19. The sequenced material came from PBMCs or T cells enriched from blood (not recorded which). The CDR3 corresponds to CASSIAGGRAGEQYF. The sequenced DNA is TGTGCCAGTAGTATAGCCGGGGGGAGAGCAGGGGAGCAGTACTTC.